This TCR beta chain came from a study of T-cell reconstitution after alpha-beta-depleted transplantation in children. Findings and limits, study-wide: At the one-year point after transplant, T-cell counts and TCRbeta diversity were found to come mostly from T cells that had been newly produced.

Trimming cost V 7 bases and J 6 bases, with 8 bases left between them. CDR3 length equals 11 residues. Germline assignment: CDR1 MDHEN and CDR2 SYDVKM. This clonotype was seen ten or more times. What it binds is not known. TCRbeta library construction was performed incorporating unique molecular identifiers. TCRdb used MiXCR to reprocess the PCR reads, holding one entry per CDR3 protein. Of 200,000 or so distinct CDR3 sequences listed, around 5.9% are singletons. The V gene is TRBV28, the J gene TRBJ2-3; D gene uncertain. Sequences were derived from PBMCs, sampled before TCRalphabeta/CD19-depleted stem cell transplant. The receptor was derived from a girl younger than two with combined immunodeficiency, due to receive a stem cell transplant. The DNA of the CDR3 is TGTGCCAGCACCCAAGGGGATACGCAGTATTTT. This sequence encodes CASTQGDTQYF.